This T cell receptor (beta chain) is from a study of regulatory T cells in long-lasting Graves disease. Whole-study results and caveats: Patients whose Graves' disease persisted exhibited lower TCR diversity than those newly diagnosed. Exclusively peripheral blood, rather than thyroid tissue, was studied.

The sample holds many counts of this clonotype. Its specificity is unknown. CDR3 length equals 12 residues. The germline CDR1 and CDR2 sequences are MDHEN and SYDVKM. Trimming left V 8 bases short and J 7 bases short, with 12 bases between. Time point given: persistent/refractory GD, antithyroid drugs over 5 years with positive TRAb. Extracted RNA from PBMCs served as the source of the TCR library. In building TCR beta libraries, iRepertoire HTBI primers were used together with Arm-PCR of CDR3 regions. One entry per CDR3 protein results from TCRdb running MiXCR on the multiplex PCR reads. This sample has some 330,000 distinct CDR3 sequences, with roughly 25% found just once.

This clonotype originated in a woman in her thirties or forties with Graves disease. Source: peripheral blood mononuclear cells (PBMCs), taken when the disease was refractory, from a patient treated with antithyroid drugs. J is TRBJ1-5 and V is TRBV28; no definite D call. CDR3 amino acids: CASDGSEQPQHF. CDR3 nucleotides: TGTGCCAGCGATGGGTCAGAACAGCCCCAGCATTTT.